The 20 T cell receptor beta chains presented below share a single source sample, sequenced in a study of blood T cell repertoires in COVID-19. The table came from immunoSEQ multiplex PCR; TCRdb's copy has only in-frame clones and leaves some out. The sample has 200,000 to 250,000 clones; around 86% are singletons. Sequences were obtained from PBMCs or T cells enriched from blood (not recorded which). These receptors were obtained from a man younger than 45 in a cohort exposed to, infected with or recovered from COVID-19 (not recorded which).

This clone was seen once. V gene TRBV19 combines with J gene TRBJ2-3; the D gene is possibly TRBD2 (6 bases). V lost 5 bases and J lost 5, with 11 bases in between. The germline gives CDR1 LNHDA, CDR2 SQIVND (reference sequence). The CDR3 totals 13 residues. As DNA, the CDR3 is TGTGCCAGTAGTTCCGCCGGGGGAGATACGCAGTATTTT. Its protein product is CASSSAGGDTQYF.

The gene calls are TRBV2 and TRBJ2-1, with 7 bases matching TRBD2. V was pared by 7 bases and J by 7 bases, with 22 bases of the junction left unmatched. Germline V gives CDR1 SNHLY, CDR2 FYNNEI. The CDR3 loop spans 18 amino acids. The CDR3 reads CASNYHLGGREMVNEQFF. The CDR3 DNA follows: TGTGCCAGCAACTACCACCTCGGCGGGCGGGAGATGGTTAATGAGCAGTTCTTC.

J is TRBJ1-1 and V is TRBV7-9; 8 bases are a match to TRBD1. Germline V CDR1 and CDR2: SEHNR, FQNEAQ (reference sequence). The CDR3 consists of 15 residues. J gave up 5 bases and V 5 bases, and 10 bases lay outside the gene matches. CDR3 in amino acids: CASSPGQGALTEAFF. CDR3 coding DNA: TGTGCCAGCAGCCCCGGCCAGGGGGCGCTTACTGAAGCTTTCTTT. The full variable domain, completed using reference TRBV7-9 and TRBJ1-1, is DTGVSQNPRHKITKRGQNVTFRCDPISEHNRLYWYRQTLGQGPEFLTYFQNEAQLEKSRLLSDRFSAERPKGSFSTLEIQRTEQGDSAMYLCASSPGQGALTEAFFGQGTRLTVV.

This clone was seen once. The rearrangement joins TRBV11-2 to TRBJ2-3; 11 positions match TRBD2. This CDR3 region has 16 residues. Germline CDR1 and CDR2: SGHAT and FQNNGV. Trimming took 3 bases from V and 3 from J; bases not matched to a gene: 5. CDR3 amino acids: CASSFTSGSRTDTQYF. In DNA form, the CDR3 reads TGTGCCAGCAGCTTTACTAGCGGGAGTCGGACAGATACGCAGTATTTT.

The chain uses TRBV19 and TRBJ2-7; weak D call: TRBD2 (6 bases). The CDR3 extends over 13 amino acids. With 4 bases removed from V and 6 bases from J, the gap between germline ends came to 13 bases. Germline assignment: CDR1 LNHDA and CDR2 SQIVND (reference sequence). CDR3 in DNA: TGTGCCAGTAGTACCCAGCCGCGGGGCGAGCAGTACTTC. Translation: CASSTQPRGEQYF.

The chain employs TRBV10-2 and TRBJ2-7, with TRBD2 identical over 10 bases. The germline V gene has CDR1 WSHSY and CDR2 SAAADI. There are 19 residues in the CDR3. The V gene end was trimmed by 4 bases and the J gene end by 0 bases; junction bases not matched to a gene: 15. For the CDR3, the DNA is TGCGCCAGCAGTGGGATTAGCGGGAGGCCAGAATTGAGCTCCTACGAGCAGTACTTC. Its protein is CASSGISGRPELSSYEQYF.

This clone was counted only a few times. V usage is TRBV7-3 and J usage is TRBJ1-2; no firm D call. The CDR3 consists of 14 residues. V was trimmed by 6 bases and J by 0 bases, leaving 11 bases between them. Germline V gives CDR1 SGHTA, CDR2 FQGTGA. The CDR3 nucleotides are TGTGCCAGCAGTTCCAGCGGAGCTAACTATGGCTACACCTTC. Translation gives CASSSSGANYGYTF.

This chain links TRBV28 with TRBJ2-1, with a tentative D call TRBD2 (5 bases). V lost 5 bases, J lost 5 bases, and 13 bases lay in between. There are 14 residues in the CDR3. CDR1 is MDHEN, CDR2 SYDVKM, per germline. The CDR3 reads CASSPRTRDNEQFF. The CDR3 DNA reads TGTGCCAGCAGTCCCCGGACTCGCGACAATGAGCAGTTCTTC. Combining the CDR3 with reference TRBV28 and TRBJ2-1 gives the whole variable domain DVKVTQSSRYLVKRTGEKVFLECVQDMDHENMFWYRQDPGLGLRLIYFSYDVKMKEKGDIPEGYSVSREKKERFSLILESASTNQTSMYLCASSPRTRDNEQFFGPGTRLTVL.

The CDR3 protein is CASSLSGKNSPLHF. The CDR3 nucleotides read TGTGCCAGCAGCTTAAGCGGTAAAAATTCACCCCTCCACTTT. The J gene is TRBJ1-6, the V gene TRBV7-9; D is unclear. The germline CDR1 and CDR2 sequences are SEHNR and FQNEAQ (reference sequence). The CDR3 length is 14 residues. V lost 2 bases, J lost 7 bases, and 9 bases lay in between.

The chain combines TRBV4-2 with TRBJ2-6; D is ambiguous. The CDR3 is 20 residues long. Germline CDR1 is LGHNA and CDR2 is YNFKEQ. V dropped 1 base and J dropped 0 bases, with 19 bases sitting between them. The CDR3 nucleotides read TGTGCCAGCAGCCAAGTTGATTTTCGGGTCATCAGCTCTGGGGCCAACGTCCTGACTTTC. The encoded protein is CASSQVDFRVISSGANVLTF.

Here the CDR3 DNA reads TGTGCCAGCAGCCAAGGCTTGCGACTAGCCGGCTACGAGCAGTACTTC. Translation gives CASSQGLRLAGYEQYF. The chain is built from TRBV3-1 (or the pseudogene TRBV3-2) and TRBJ2-7; 7 nucleotides match TRBD2. J was trimmed by 3 bases and V by 1 base; bases with no gene match: 9. CDR1 and CDR2 (germline): LGHDT, YNNKEL (reference sequence). The CDR3 is 16 amino acids.

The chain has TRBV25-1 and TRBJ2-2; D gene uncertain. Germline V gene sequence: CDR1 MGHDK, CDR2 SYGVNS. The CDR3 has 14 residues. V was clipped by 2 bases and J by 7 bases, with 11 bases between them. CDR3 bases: TGTGCCAGCAGTGAACACCCCGGCGGCGGGGAGCTGTTTTTT. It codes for CASSEHPGGGELFF.

In DNA, the CDR3 is TGCGCCAGCAGCTTAGGGGGGAGGGACAATGAGCAGTTCTTC. Translated: CASSLGGRDNEQFF. The chain has TRBV5-1 and TRBJ2-1, with a tentative D call TRBD2 (7 bases). The V end lost 2 bases, the J end lost 5 bases, and 11 bases lay between the germline ends. CDR1 SGHRS and CDR2 YFSETQ come from the germline V gene. There are 14 residues in the CDR3.

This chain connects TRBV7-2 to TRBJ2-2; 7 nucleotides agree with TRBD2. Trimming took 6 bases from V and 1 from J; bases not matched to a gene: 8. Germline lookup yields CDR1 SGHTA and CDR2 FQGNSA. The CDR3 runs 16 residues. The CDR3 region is CASRLMASGNTGELFF. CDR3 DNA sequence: TGTGCCAGCAGACTGATGGCTAGCGGGAACACCGGGGAGCTGTTTTTT.

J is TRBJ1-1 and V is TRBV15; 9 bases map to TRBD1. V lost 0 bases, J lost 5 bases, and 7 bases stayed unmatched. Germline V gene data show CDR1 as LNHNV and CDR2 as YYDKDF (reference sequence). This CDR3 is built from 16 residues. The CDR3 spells CATSRERTGGRTEAFF. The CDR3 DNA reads TGTGCCACCAGCAGAGAAAGAACAGGGGGCAGGACTGAAGCTTTCTTT.

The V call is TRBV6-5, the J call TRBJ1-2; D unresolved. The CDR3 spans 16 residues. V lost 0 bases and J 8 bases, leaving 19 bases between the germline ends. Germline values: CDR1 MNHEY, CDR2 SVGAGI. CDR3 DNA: TGTGCCAGCAGTTACTCTGAGGCGGCCGGTTCGGGGGGCTACACCTTC. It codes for CASSYSEAAGSGGYTF.

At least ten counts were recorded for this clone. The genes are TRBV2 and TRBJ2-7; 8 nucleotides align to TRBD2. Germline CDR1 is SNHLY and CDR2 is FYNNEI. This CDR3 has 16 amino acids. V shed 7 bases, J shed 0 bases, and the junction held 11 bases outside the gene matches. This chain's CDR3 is CASTDPGGDLSYEQYF. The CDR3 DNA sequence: TGTGCCAGCACTGACCCGGGAGGGGACCTCTCCTACGAGCAGTACTTC.

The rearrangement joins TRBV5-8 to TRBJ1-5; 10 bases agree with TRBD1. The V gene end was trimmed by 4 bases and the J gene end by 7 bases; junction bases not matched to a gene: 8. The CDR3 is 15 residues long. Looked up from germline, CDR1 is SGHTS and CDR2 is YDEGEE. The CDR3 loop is CASSRGTGEGQPQHF. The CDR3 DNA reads TGTGCCAGCAGCCGTGGGACAGGGGAAGGACAGCCCCAGCATTTT.

CDR3 DNA: TGTGCCAGCAGTCCGACAGGGGCCTACGAGCAGTACTTC. Translating it yields CASSPTGAYEQYF. This chain connects TRBV25-1 to TRBJ2-7; 8 bases match TRBD1. The CDR3 is made up of 13 amino acids. Germline CDR1 and CDR2: MGHDK and SYGVNS. The trim removed 5 bases at V and 2 bases at J, leaving 2 bases unmatched.

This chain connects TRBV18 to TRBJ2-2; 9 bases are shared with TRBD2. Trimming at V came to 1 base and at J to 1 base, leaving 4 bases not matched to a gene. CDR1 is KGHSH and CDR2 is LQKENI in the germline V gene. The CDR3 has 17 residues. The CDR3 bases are TGTGCCAGCTCACCACAGCCGACTAGCGGGAACACCGGGGAGCTGTTTTTT. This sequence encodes CASSPQPTSGNTGELFF.